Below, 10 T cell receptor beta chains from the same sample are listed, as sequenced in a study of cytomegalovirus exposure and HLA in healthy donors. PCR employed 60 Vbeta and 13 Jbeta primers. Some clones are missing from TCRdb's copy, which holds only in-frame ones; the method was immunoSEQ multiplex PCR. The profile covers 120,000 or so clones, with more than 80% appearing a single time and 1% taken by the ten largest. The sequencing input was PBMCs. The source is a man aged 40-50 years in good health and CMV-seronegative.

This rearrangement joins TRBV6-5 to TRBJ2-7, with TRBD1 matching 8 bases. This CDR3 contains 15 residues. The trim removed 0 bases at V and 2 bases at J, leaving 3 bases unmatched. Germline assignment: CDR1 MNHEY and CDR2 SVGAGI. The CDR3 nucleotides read TGTGCCAGCAGTTACTCTCTACAGGGGGCCTACGAGCAGTACTTC. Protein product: CASSYSLQGAYEQYF.

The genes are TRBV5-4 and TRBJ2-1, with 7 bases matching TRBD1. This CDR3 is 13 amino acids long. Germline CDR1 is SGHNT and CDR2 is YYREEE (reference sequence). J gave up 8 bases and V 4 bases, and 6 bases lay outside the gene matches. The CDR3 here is CASSPTGSDEQFF. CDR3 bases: TGTGCCAGCAGCCCGACAGGGAGCGATGAGCAGTTCTTC.

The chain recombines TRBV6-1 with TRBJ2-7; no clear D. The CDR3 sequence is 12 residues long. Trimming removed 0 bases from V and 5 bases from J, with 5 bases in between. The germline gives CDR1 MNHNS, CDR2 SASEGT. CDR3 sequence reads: CASSEAADEQYF. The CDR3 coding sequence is TGTGCCAGCAGTGAAGCGGCAGACGAGCAGTACTTC.

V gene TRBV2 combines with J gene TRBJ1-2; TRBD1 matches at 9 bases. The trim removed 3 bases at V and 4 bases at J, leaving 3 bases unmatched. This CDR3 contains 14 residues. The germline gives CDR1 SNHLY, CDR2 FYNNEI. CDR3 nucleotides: TGTGCCAGCAGTGAGCGGACAGGGGCCTATGGCTACACCTTC. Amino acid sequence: CASSERTGAYGYTF.

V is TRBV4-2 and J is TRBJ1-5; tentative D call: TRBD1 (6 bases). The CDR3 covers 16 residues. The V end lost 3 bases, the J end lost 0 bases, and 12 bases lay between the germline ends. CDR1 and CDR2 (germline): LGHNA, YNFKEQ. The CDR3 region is CASSQARGTSNQPQHF. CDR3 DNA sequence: TGTGCCAGCAGCCAGGCCAGGGGAACTAGCAATCAGCCCCAGCATTTT.

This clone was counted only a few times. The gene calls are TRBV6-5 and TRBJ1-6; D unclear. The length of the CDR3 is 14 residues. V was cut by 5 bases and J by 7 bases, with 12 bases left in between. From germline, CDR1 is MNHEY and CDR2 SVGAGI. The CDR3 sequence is CASSSRSLNSPLHF. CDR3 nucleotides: TGTGCCAGCAGTAGTAGGAGCCTAAATTCACCCCTCCACTTT.

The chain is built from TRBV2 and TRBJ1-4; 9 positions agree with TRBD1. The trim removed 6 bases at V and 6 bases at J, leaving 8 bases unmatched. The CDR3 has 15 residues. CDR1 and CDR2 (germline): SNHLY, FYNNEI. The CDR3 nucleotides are TGTGCCAGCAGCCCTATGACAGGGGGGGATGAAAAACTGTTTTTT. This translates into CASSPMTGGDEKLFF.

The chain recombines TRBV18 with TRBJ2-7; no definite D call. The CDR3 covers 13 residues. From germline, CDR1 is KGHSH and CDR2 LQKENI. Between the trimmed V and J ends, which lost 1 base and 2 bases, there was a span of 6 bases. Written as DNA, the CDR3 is TGTGCCAGCTCACCACAGGAGACCTACGAGCAGTACTTC. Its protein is CASSPQETYEQYF.

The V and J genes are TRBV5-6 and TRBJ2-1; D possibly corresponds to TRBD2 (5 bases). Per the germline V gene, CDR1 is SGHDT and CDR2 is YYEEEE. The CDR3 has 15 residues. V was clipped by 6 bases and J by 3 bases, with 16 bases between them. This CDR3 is CASILRPGLYNEQFF. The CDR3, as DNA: TGTGCCAGCATTTTACGCCCAGGACTCTACAATGAGCAGTTCTTC.

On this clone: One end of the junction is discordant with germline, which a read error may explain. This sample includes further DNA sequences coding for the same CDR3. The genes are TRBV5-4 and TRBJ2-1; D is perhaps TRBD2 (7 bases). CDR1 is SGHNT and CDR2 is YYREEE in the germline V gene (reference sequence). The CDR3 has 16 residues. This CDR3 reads CASSLWGGPGDNEQFF. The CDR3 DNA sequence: TGTGCCAGCAGCCTTTGGGGGGGACCGGGGGACAATGAACAGTTCTTC.